These 5 T cell receptor beta chains share one sample of origin, sequenced in a study of PD-1 blockade in classical Hodgkin lymphoma. Using immunoSEQ multiplex PCR, the repertoire was profiled, and TCRdb retains in-frame clones only, with some absent. The sample has 95,000 to 100,000 clones; around 88% are singletons. Each and every patient relapsed after autologous stem cell transplantation, and patients got differing brentuximab vedotin exposure. The sequences come from peripheral blood mononuclear cells (PBMCs), collected before the second cycle of nivolumab. The receptor set was obtained from a human donor with classical Hodgkin lymphoma.

The genes are TRBV19 and TRBJ2-2; D is unresolved. The length of the CDR3 is 13 residues. Germline assignment: CDR1 LNHDA and CDR2 SQIVND (reference sequence). V was pared by 2 bases and J by 5 bases, with 6 bases between. The CDR3: CASSILHTGELFF. As DNA, the CDR3 is TGTGCCAGTAGTATACTACATACCGGGGAGCTGTTTTTT.

There are a few counts of this clone. The chain is built from TRBV4-2 and TRBJ2-2; 7 bases match TRBD1. Germline CDR1 is LGHNA and CDR2 is YNFKEQ. Trimming cost V 0 bases and J 4 bases; bases outside gene matches: 11. This CDR3 region has 18 residues. As DNA, the CDR3 is TGTGCCAGCAGCCAAGATCAGGCAACAGGGGAGACCACCGGGGAGCTGTTTTTT. This gives the protein CASSQDQATGETTGELFF.

The chain joins TRBV7-2 to TRBJ2-3, with 9 positions matching TRBD2. The V gene's germline CDR1 is SGHTA and CDR2 FQGNSA. Losses at the gene ends were 6 bases for V and 0 bases for J; bases not matched to a gene: 13. CDR3 length: 18 residues. The CDR3 is CASRDTSSGAASTDTQYF. The CDR3 bases are TGTGCCAGCAGGGATACCTCTAGCGGGGCCGCTAGCACAGATACGCAGTATTTT.

V and J are TRBV27 and TRBJ1-6; 7 bases fit TRBD1. The length of the CDR3 is 16 residues. In germline, CDR1 is MNHEY, CDR2 SMNVEV (reference sequence). J gave up 0 bases and V 5 bases, and 4 bases lay outside the gene matches. The CDR3 coding sequence is TGTGCCAGCAGTCCGACAGGGAGCTCCTATAATTCACCCCTCCACTTT. It encodes CASSPTGSSYNSPLHF.

The chain joins TRBV28 to TRBJ1-2, with 7 bases matching TRBD1. This CDR3 spans 13 amino acids. CDR1 and CDR2 (germline): MDHEN, SYDVKM. After removal of 7 bases from V and 8 bases from J, the junction contained 10 bases not matched to a gene. The CDR3 spells CASTSYRGSGYTF. In DNA form, the CDR3 reads TGTGCCAGCACCTCCTACAGGGGCAGCGGCTACACCTTC.